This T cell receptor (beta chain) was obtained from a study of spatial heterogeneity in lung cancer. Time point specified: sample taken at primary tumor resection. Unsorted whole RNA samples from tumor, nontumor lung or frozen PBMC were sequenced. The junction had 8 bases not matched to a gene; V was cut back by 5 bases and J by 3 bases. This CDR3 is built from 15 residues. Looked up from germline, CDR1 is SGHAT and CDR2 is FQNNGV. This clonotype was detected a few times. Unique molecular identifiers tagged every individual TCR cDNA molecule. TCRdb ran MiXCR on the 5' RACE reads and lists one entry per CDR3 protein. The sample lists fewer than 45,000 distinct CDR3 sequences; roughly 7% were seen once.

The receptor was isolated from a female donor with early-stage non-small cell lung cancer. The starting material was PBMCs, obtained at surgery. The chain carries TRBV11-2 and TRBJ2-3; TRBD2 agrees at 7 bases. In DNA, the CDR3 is TGTGCCAGCAGCATAGGAGGACTAGATACAGATACGCAGTATTTT. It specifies CASSIGGLDTDTQYF.